Listed here is a single TCR beta chain. Its binding antigen is unknown. Per-nucleotide qualities are absent, and no much larger clonotype sits a single base away. The data are from a study of somatic mutations in cytotoxic T cells in rheumatoid arthritis (dated by TCRdb to about 2017). Turning to the overall study: Before any treatment started and right after they were diagnosed, patients gave peripheral blood samples (approximately 27 ml EDTA). The study asked whether expanded CD8+ T-cell clones in newly diagnosed, untreated rheumatoid arthritis carry somatic mutations, and used TCRB deep sequencing to characterize clonality. TCRB deep sequencing was performed for under 75 rheumatoid arthritis patients and approximately 20 healthy controls. The median ages of the patient and control groups were essentially identical. Some V beta antibody-stained T-cell populations were flow-sorted on a FACSAria II or Sony SH800 at nearly 100% purity, and sorted V beta1+ cells also underwent TCRB sequencing. Findings and caveats that apply to the study as a whole: The expanded CD8+ clones had unknown antigen targets, and not appearing in virus-specific databases did not rule out that they were virus-specific. There was no significant difference in CD8+ T-cell clonality between rheumatoid arthritis patients and age-matched healthy controls. An increase of CD8+ clonality with age was seen in patients (Spearman r of about 0.49) but not in healthy controls. The slight TRBV07 underrepresentation in patients was not adjusted for multiple comparisons. In about an eighth of the roughly 65 patients the largest CD8+ clone exceeded 20% of CD8+ cells, and several identical CD8+ TCRB sequences were shared between blood and synovial fluid.

For CDR1 and CDR2, the germline V gene lists SQVTM and ANQGSEA. The CDR3 runs 17 amino acids, cysteine and phenylalanine included. Only CDR3 DNA remains: 51 bases, in frame from the first base. Compared with germline, V lacks 1 base and J lacks 5 bases; bases without a gene match: 11. TCRB CDR3 sequencing used the immunoSEQ assay on genomic DNA. The source study handled its data this way. Only a few patient CD8+ clones larger than 1% matched published virus-specific TCRB sequences when compared against them. The analyses included only productive TCRB rearrangements. Defining a clone by its unique TCRB CDR3 sequence, the study calculated clonality as a productive clonality index derived from Shannon entropy. Repertoire overlap between two samples was calculated from the template counts of each clone relative to total templates per sample. A correlation with a Spearman r of approximately 0.6 was found between V-gene usage by flow cytometry and V-gene usage by TCRB sequencing. Drawn from immuneACCESS, this table holds only the in-frame rearrangements with V and J called that TCRdb kept. Clones are partly lost; checked studies trace under half to an unresolved V gene and leave the rest unexplained. V and J calls and clone size follow that table, whereas D and trimming were derived from the DNA. Within this sample are some 10,000 clones, with under 95% of them counted one time only. The top ten hold about 14% of the sample.

On an AutoMACS, CD4+ and CD8+ cells were isolated via positive magnetic bead selection, and their purity was verified by flow cytometry. Initial screening for clonal expansions relied on flow cytometry with a TCR V beta antibody panel, after which sorted CD8+ fractions underwent TCRB deep sequencing for characterization. Peripheral blood mononuclear cells were obtained using density gradient separation with Ficoll-Paque PLUS. Nucleospin Tissue or Tissue XS kits were used to extract DNA from CD4-enriched, CD8-enriched or PBMC samples, and a Qubit 2.0 fluorometer was used for quantification. This sequence originates from a woman under 30 with rheumatoid arthritis. Recombination connected TRBV29-1 to TRBJ1-2, and 12 junction bases match TRBD1. The material sequenced was CD8+ T cells sorted from blood. The sequenced DNA: TGCAGCGTTGAAGCCGGGGGGGACAGGGGGCTAGGTTATGGCTACACCTTC. Protein translation: CSVEAGGDRGLGYGYTF.